These 10 T cell receptor beta chains were sequenced from one sample in a study of T cell responses to AZD1222 COVID-19 vaccine. Sequenced by immunoSEQ multiplex PCR; TCRdb stores in-frame clones only, minus some. The data show around 180,000 clones, about 89% seen once. The sequences come from peripheral blood, collected on day 0 of MenACWY control vaccination. The source is an adult in good health.

J is TRBJ1-3 and V is TRBV9; D is unresolved. Germline CDR1 reads SGDLS; CDR2 reads YYNGEE. This CDR3 has 17 amino acids. The V gene lost 0 bases and the J gene lost 0 bases, with 13 bases spanning the gap. The CDR3 DNA sequence: TGTGCCAGCAGCGTAGGGAGCCCCGGGAGCTCTGGAAACACCATATATTTT. It encodes CASSVGSPGSSGNTIYF.

This chain uses TRBV9 with TRBJ2-3; D not resolved. CDR1 is SGDLS, CDR2 YYNGEE, per germline. The CDR3 is 13 residues long. Trimming left V 0 bases short and J 7 bases short, with 9 bases between. The CDR3 DNA sequence: TGTGCCAGCAGCGTAGATAGCTCATATACGCAGTATTTT. It yields the protein CASSVDSSYTQYF.

The chain links TRBV4-3 to TRBJ1-3; the D is unclear. CDR1 and CDR2 (germline): LGHNA, YSLEER. Trimming left V 0 bases short and J 7 bases short, with 7 bases between. The CDR3 is made up of 13 amino acids. The CDR3 protein is CASSQDPQNTIYF. CDR3 DNA sequence: TGCGCCAGCAGCCAAGACCCCCAGAACACCATATATTTT.

CDR3 coding DNA: TGTGCCAGCAGTTACTCGTGGGCTGGGGATTCACCCCTCCACTTT. It codes for CASSYSWAGDSPLHF. The J gene is TRBJ1-6, the V gene TRBV6-5; D gene ambiguous. The CDR3 covers 15 residues. V was cut by 0 bases and J by 8 bases, with 11 bases left in between. Germline V gene data show CDR1 as MNHEY and CDR2 as SVGAGI.

The chain joins TRBV28 to TRBJ2-7; the match to TRBD2 covers 10 bases. V dropped 6 bases and J dropped 1; count of bases not matched to a gene: 6. The CDR3 contains 15 residues. CDR1 and CDR2 (germline): MDHEN, SYDVKM. CDR3 amino acids: CASSPAGGGSYEQYF. The CDR3 coding sequence is TGTGCCAGCAGCCCAGCGGGAGGGGGATCCTACGAGCAGTACTTC.

This clone occurred once. The chain recombines TRBV5-1 with TRBJ2-6; 7 positions match TRBD2. CDR1 is SGHRS and CDR2 is YFSETQ in the germline V gene. The CDR3 covers 15 residues. Germline trimming cut 4 bases from V and 2 bases from J; bases unmatched to any gene: 3. CDR3 residues: CASSREGTGANVLTF. In DNA, the CDR3 is TGCGCCAGCAGCAGGGAGGGAACTGGGGCCAACGTCCTGACTTTC. The whole variable domain, remainder taken from reference TRBV5-1 and TRBJ2-6, is KAGVTQTPRYLIKTRGQQVTLSCSPISGHRSVSWYQQTPGQGLQFLFEYFSETQRNKGNFPGRFSGRQFSNSRSEMNVSTLELGDSALYLCASSREGTGANVLTFGAGSRLTVL.

The chain uses TRBV28 and TRBJ1-3; D ambiguous. The CDR3 loop spans 13 amino acids. Between the trimmed V and J ends, which lost 7 bases and 1 base, there was a span of 8 bases. CDR1 MDHEN and CDR2 SYDVKM come from the germline V gene. The CDR3 loop is CASIFRSGNTIYF. CDR3 in DNA: TGTGCCAGCATTTTCCGTTCTGGAAACACCATATATTTT. Variable domain in full (rest from reference TRBV28 and TRBJ1-3): DVKVTQSSRYLVKRTGEKVFLECVQDMDHENMFWYRQDPGLGLRLIYFSYDVKMKEKGDIPEGYSVSREKKERFSLILESASTNQTSMYLCASIFRSGNTIYFGEGSWLTVV.

This sequence joins TRBV11-1 and TRBJ2-5, with 11 bases aligning to TRBD2. Trimming at V came to 7 bases and at J to 1 base, leaving 5 bases not matched to a gene. Germline V lookup: CDR1 SGHAT, CDR2 FQDESV (reference sequence). This CDR3 region has 15 residues. In DNA, the CDR3 is TGTGCCAGCACCCTTGGGACTAGCGGCCAAGAGACCCAGTACTTC. Translated: CASTLGTSGQETQYF. Full variable domain (missing parts from reference TRBV11-1 and TRBJ2-5): EAEVAQSPRYKITEKSQAVAFWCDPISGHATLYWYRQILGQGPELLVQFQDESVVDDSQLPKDRFSAERLKGVDSTLKIQPAELGDSAMYLCASTLGTSGQETQYFGPGTRLLVL.

The CDR3 loop reads CASSPRDLSGNTIYF. The CDR3 region has the DNA TGTGCCAGCAGCCCTCGGGACCTCTCTGGAAACACCATATATTTT. The chain couples TRBV7-3 to TRBJ1-3; a possible D gene is TRBD1 (5 bases). The CDR3 extends over 15 amino acids. Per germline, CDR1 SGHTA and CDR2 FQGTGA. Deletions cut 5 bases from V and 0 bases from J, with 11 bases between.

The rearrangement joins TRBV27 to TRBJ2-7; 7 bases line up with TRBD1. The CDR3 contains 15 residues. After removal of 5 bases from V and 2 bases from J, the junction contained 9 bases not matched to a gene. Per germline, CDR1 MNHEY and CDR2 SMNVEV (reference sequence). The CDR3 sequence is CASSTPGTATYEQYF. Here the CDR3 DNA reads TGTGCCAGCAGTACACCCGGGACAGCAACCTACGAGCAGTACTTC.